Below are 23 T cell receptor beta chains sequenced from a single sample in a study of blood T cell repertoires in COVID-19. Clones were sequenced by immunoSEQ multiplex PCR, and TCRdb holds only the in-frame ones, with some missing. The sample yields about 130,000 clones, 70% to 75% seen once. The sequenced material came from peripheral blood. Every receptor here comes from an elderly man with COVID-19, enrolled during active disease.

V is TRBV18 and J is TRBJ2-7; TRBD1 aligns across 8 bases. The CDR3 loop spans 15 amino acids. Germline CDR1 and CDR2: KGHSH and LQKENI. V lost 5 bases and J lost 5; bases outside the gene matches: 11. CDR3 sequence (DNA): TGTGCCAGCTCAATACACTCAGGGGGCAAAGACGAGCAGTACTTC. It specifies CASSIHSGGKDEQYF.

The V and J genes are TRBV28 and TRBJ1-1, with TRBD1 identical over 8 bases. J gave up 0 bases and V 5 bases, and 8 bases lay outside the gene matches. The CDR3 sequence is 16 residues long. CDR1 and CDR2 from the germline V gene are MDHEN and SYDVKM. The CDR3 is CASSLAGGTVNTEAFF. The CDR3 DNA reads TGTGCCAGCAGTCTCGCAGGGGGCACCGTGAACACTGAAGCTTTCTTT.

The chain couples TRBV30 to TRBJ1-1, with D perhaps TRBD1 (6 bases). CDR1 is GTSNPN and CDR2 is SVGIG in the germline V gene (reference sequence). The ends were cut back, 0 bases at V and 0 bases at J, with 17 bases in the middle. This CDR3 contains 17 residues. The CDR3 DNA reads as TGTGCCTGGAGTGTGTCCCCGGTAGGGGGAATGAACACTGAAGCTTTCTTT. Protein product: CAWSVSPVGGMNTEAFF.

This clone came up once. The J gene is TRBJ2-2, the V gene TRBV6-5; TRBD1 aligns across 7 bases. Losses at the gene ends were 5 bases for V and 3 bases for J; bases not matched to a gene: 3. Germline V CDR1 and CDR2: MNHEY, SVGAGI. The CDR3 runs 14 residues. The DNA for the CDR3 is TGTGCCAGCAGTACCGGGACAGACACCGGGGAGCTGTTTTTT. Its protein product is CASSTGTDTGELFF.

The chain couples TRBV28 to TRBJ2-1; 8 nucleotides match TRBD1. The CDR3 spans 16 residues. Unmatched junction bases numbered 11, after V lost 6 bases and J lost 4 bases. Germline V gives CDR1 MDHEN, CDR2 SYDVKM. CDR3 in DNA: TGTGCCAGCAGCCCATTCGGGACAGGAACATACAATGAGCAGTTCTTC. It codes for CASSPFGTGTYNEQFF.

CDR3 coding DNA: TGTGCCAGCAGCTCTTATCAGGGGGCCTTTAGCTACGAGCAGTACTTC. Translated, it gives CASSSYQGAFSYEQYF. The chain joins TRBV5-4 to TRBJ2-7; 8 bases match TRBD1. The ends lost 3 bases at V and 3 bases at J; junction bases unmatched: 11. The CDR3 has 16 amino acids. Germline CDR1 is SGHNT and CDR2 is YYREEE (reference sequence).

This clone was seen just once. The J gene is TRBJ2-1, the V gene TRBV11-3; TRBD1 is a possible D gene (6 bases). The CDR3 loop spans 15 amino acids. Trimming stripped 0 bases from V and 8 bases from J, with 14 bases between. Germline V gives CDR1 SGHNT, CDR2 YENEEA. The CDR3 coding sequence is TGTGCCAGCAGCTTAGAGGCTAGGGGGATGGATGAGCAGTTCTTC. This gives the protein CASSLEARGMDEQFF.

The chain is built from TRBV6-5 and TRBJ1-5; tentative D call: TRBD1 (6 bases). CDR1 MNHEY and CDR2 SVGAGI come from the germline V gene. Trimming cost V 6 bases and J 9 bases, with 21 bases left between them. CDR3 length: 15 amino acids. CDR3 bases: TGTGCCAGCAGACAACAGGGCACGGCTTGGGGGCCCCAGCATTTT. Residues: CASRQQGTAWGPQHF.

The genes are TRBV5-4 and TRBJ1-4; 7 bases fit TRBD1. The germline V gene has CDR1 SGHNT and CDR2 YYREEE (reference sequence). The CDR3 loop spans 16 amino acids. With 5 bases clipped from V and 0 bases from J, the junction kept 7 bases outside the gene matches. In DNA, the CDR3 is TGTGCCAGCAGGAAAGGGGGCAGTGCAACTAATGAAAAACTGTTTTTT. Protein: CASRKGGSATNEKLFF.

This clone was observed a handful of times. The chain links TRBV7-2 to TRBJ2-3; D call uncertain. The CDR3 sequence is 14 residues long. Per germline, CDR1 SGHTA and CDR2 FQGNSA. The V end was cut by 3 bases, the J end by 6 bases, with 13 bases between. The CDR3 loop is CASSLGVSPDTQYF. The CDR3 DNA follows: TGTGCCAGCAGCTTGGGCGTCTCCCCCGATACGCAGTATTTT.

This clone has only a few counts. The chain carries TRBV7-3 and TRBJ2-1; D ambiguous. Germline V gene sequence: CDR1 SGHTA, CDR2 FQGTGA. This CDR3 is 12 amino acids long. V was pared by 2 bases and J by 8 bases, with 7 bases between. The CDR3 nucleotides read TGTGCCAGCAGCTTAGAACTCGATGAGCAGTTCTTC. Its translation: CASSLELDEQFF. Together with reference TRBV7-3 and TRBJ2-1, the CDR3 gives the full variable domain: GAGVSQTPSNKVTEKGKYVELRCDPISGHTALYWYRQSLGQGPEFLIYFQGTGAADDSGLPNDRFFAVRPEGSVSTLKIQRTERGDSAVYLCASSLELDEQFFGPGTRLTVL.

This clone turned up a few times. The V call is TRBV3-1 (or the pseudogene TRBV3-2), the J call TRBJ2-3; TRBD2 is a possible D gene (5 bases). V lost 4 bases, J lost 3 bases, and 5 bases lay in between. Germline assignment: CDR1 LGHDT and CDR2 YNNKEL (reference sequence). This CDR3 region has 12 residues. The chain's CDR3 is CASSRGTDTQYF. DNA of the CDR3: TGTGCCAGCAGCCGAGGGACAGATACGCAGTATTTT.

The V gene is TRBV19, the J gene TRBJ2-3; 9 bases fit TRBD1. This CDR3 is 15 amino acids long. Per germline, CDR1 LNHDA and CDR2 SQIVND (reference sequence). The junction had 11 bases not matched to a gene; V was cut back by 5 bases and J by 8 bases. Written as DNA, the CDR3 is TGTGCCAGTAGTGCCGGGACAGGGACGGGGCGTACGCAGTATTTT. This codes for CASSAGTGTGRTQYF. Full variable domain (remainder filled in from reference TRBV19 and TRBJ2-3): DGGITQSPKYLFRKEGQNVTLSCEQNLNHDAMYWYRQDPGQGLRLIYYSQIVNDFQKGDIAEGYSVSREKKESFPLTVTSAQKNPTAFYLCASSAGTGTGRTQYFGPGTRLTVL.

The gene calls are TRBV9 and TRBJ2-1, with 11 bases aligning to TRBD2. The V and J ends lost 6 bases and 3 bases, in that order; junction bases with no gene match: 5. Germline V gene lookup returns CDR1 SGDLS and CDR2 YYNGEE. The CDR3 loop spans 15 amino acids. The CDR3 DNA reads TGTGCCAGCACCACTAGCGGGAGTATCTACAATGAGCAGTTCTTC. Translation: CASTTSGSIYNEQFF.

CDR3 sequence reads: CASSEYRGSHNEQFF. DNA of the CDR3: TGTGCCAGCAGTGAATATCGCGGGAGCCATAATGAGCAGTTCTTC. This rearrangement joins TRBV25-1 to TRBJ2-1; 7 bases align to TRBD2. The germline CDR1 and CDR2 sequences are MGHDK and SYGVNS. There are 15 residues in the CDR3. J gave up 7 bases and V 0 bases, and 6 bases lay outside the gene matches.

The chain has TRBV5-8 and TRBJ2-2; D is undetermined. The ends were cut back, 0 bases at V and 4 bases at J, with 10 bases in the middle. CDR3 length equals 15 residues. Germline lookup yields CDR1 SGHTS and CDR2 YDEGEE. Written as DNA, the CDR3 is TGTGCCAGCAGCTTGGTCGTGGCTAGCACCGGGGAGCTGTTTTTT. Amino acid sequence: CASSLVVASTGELFF.

V is TRBV4-3 and J is TRBJ1-2; 7 positions agree with TRBD1. The CDR3 totals 16 residues. With 4 bases clipped from V and 4 bases from J, the junction kept 12 bases outside the gene matches. Per germline, CDR1 LGHNA and CDR2 YSLEER. The CDR3 DNA reads TGCGCCAGCAGCCCGCAGACAGGGTCACCGTCCTATGGCTACACCTTC. Translation: CASSPQTGSPSYGYTF.

The rearrangement joins TRBV7-9 to TRBJ2-1; TRBD1 is a possible D gene (6 bases). CDR1 and CDR2 (germline): SEHNR, FQNEAQ (reference sequence). V gave up 7 bases and J gave up 4 bases, with 17 bases separating them. The CDR3 runs to 15 residues. CDR3 in DNA: TGTGCCAGCAACCAGGGGCCCTTCTTGTACAATGAGCAGTTCTTC. It yields the protein CASNQGPFLYNEQFF.

This clone was recorded a few times. V and J are TRBV5-6 and TRBJ2-5; D is perhaps TRBD2 (6 bases). V was trimmed by 0 bases and J by 5 bases, leaving 11 bases between them. In germline, CDR1 is SGHDT, CDR2 YYEEEE. This CDR3 comprises 14 residues. The CDR3 is CASSLGAGRETQYF. DNA of the CDR3: TGTGCCAGCAGCTTGGGGGCAGGGAGGGAGACCCAGTACTTC.

V usage is TRBV11-2 and J usage is TRBJ2-1, with 8 bases that match TRBD1. Germline V gene data show CDR1 as SGHAT and CDR2 as FQNNGV. The J segment lost 4 bases and the V segment lost 2 bases, leaving 1 base of the junction unmatched. The CDR3 totals 14 residues. The CDR3 here is CASSLRDRYNEQFF. In nucleotides, the CDR3 is TGTGCCAGCAGCTTAAGGGACAGGTACAATGAGCAGTTCTTC.

V and J are TRBV29-1 and TRBJ1-1; D is possibly TRBD1 (5 bases). The germline V gene has CDR1 SQVTM and CDR2 ANQGSEA. The V and J ends lost 0 bases and 10 bases respectively, with 15 bases between them. This CDR3 is built from 13 residues. CDR3 bases: TGCAGCGTTGAAGATCTTCGGGAGAGGGGAGCTTTCTTT. Its translation: CSVEDLRERGAFF.

The rearrangement links TRBV28 to TRBJ1-2, with TRBD1 as a possible D gene (5 bases). The germline V gene has CDR1 MDHEN and CDR2 SYDVKM. V was pared by 6 bases and J by 0 bases, with 11 bases between. The CDR3 runs 14 residues. The chain's CDR3 is CASSGSRANYGYTF. CDR3 in DNA: TGTGCCAGCAGCGGCAGCAGGGCTAACTATGGCTACACCTTC.

The chain recombines TRBV11-3 with TRBJ1-1; D is perhaps TRBD1 (5 bases). The CDR3 loop spans 15 amino acids. Looked up from germline, CDR1 is SGHNT and CDR2 is YENEEA. The V and J ends lost 0 bases and 4 bases respectively, with 12 bases between them. CDR3 in amino acids: CASSLDIGGITEAFF. CDR3 DNA: TGTGCCAGCAGCTTAGATATCGGGGGAATCACTGAAGCTTTCTTT. Full variable domain (missing parts from reference TRBV11-3 and TRBJ1-1): EAGVVQSPRYKIIEKKQPVAFWCNPISGHNTLYWYLQNLGQGPELLIRYENEEAVDDSQLPKDRFSAERLKGVDSTLKIQPAELGDSAVYLCASSLDIGGITEAFFGQGTRLTVV.